This passage covers 12 T cell receptor beta chains from one sample sequenced in a study of T-cell reconstitution after alpha-beta-depleted transplantation in children. For TCRbeta, the library was prepared with unique molecular identifiers. TCRdb re-analysed the PCR reads in MiXCR, keeping a single row per CDR3 protein. This table holds around 500,000 distinct CDR3 sequences, under 30% found once. The sequenced sample was PBMCs, mostly from graft donor cells, obtained 360 days after TCRalphabeta/CD19-depleted stem cell transplant. The receptors derive from a boy under three years old who had a stem cell transplant for acute myeloid leukemia, so the T cells may come from the graft donor.

The table lists this clonotype with a count of one. The chain combines TRBV5-1 with TRBJ2-5; perhaps TRBD1 as D (6 bases). The CDR3 consists of 16 residues. Looked up from germline, CDR1 is SGHRS and CDR2 is YFSETQ. Trimming shortened V by 0 bases and J by 1 base, and 13 bases separated the two germline ends. This CDR3 is CASSLGGQTGQETQYF. CDR3 sequence (DNA): TGCGCCAGCAGCTTGGGGGGCCAGACAGGCCAAGAGACCCAGTACTTC.

The chain combines TRBV15 with TRBJ2-2, with TRBD1 matching 10 bases. Germline CDR1 and CDR2: LNHNV and YYDKDF (reference sequence). The CDR3 is 15 residues long. The junction had 5 bases not matched to a gene; V was cut back by 4 bases and J by 6 bases. The CDR3 sequence: CATSKDRGLAGELFF. CDR3 sequence (DNA): TGTGCCACCAGCAAGGACAGGGGGTTGGCCGGGGAGCTGTTTTTT.

This clonotype was picked up a small number of times. The gene calls are TRBV6-1 and TRBJ1-4, with 7 positions matching TRBD1. The CDR3 totals 16 residues. Germline CDR1 is MNHNS and CDR2 is SASEGT. The junction had 14 bases not matched to a gene; V was cut back by 5 bases and J by 8 bases. The CDR3 nucleotides read TGTGCCAGCAGTCAGCGGGTGACAGGGAGAAACGAAAAACTGTTTTTT. Translating gives CASSQRVTGRNEKLFF.

The chain recombines TRBV5-5 with TRBJ2-5; possible D gene TRBD1, 7 bases. The CDR3 length is 15 residues. CDR1 and CDR2 from the germline V gene are SGHKS and YYEKEE (reference sequence). V was clipped by 3 bases and J by 5 bases, with 17 bases between them. CDR3 sequence reads: CASSWEDRSWETQYF. Here the CDR3 DNA reads TGTGCCAGCAGCTGGGAGGACAGGTCGTGGGAGACCCAGTACTTC.

This sequence joins TRBV11-2 and TRBJ1-6; 10 nucleotides line up with TRBD1. CDR1 is SGHAT, CDR2 FQNNGV, per germline. With V trimmed by 5 bases and J by 8 bases, 6 bases remained unmatched. The CDR3 runs 15 residues. CDR3 in amino acids: CASSKGQGVDSPLHF. CDR3 DNA sequence: TGTGCCAGCAGCAAAGGACAGGGGGTAGATTCACCCCTCCACTTT.

This rearrangement joins TRBV7-2 to TRBJ1-1, with 7 bases lining up with TRBD1. The V gene end was trimmed by 3 bases and the J gene end by 1 base; junction bases not matched to a gene: 11. CDR1 and CDR2 from the germline V gene are SGHTA and FQGNSA. This CDR3 is 17 amino acids long. In DNA form, the CDR3 reads TGTGCCAGCAGCTTGAGTCCAGTGGGGACAGCGAACACTGAAGCTTTCTTT. Translation: CASSLSPVGTANTEAFF.

The CDR3 DNA follows: TGTGCCATAAGCGAGGGGTCACCCTACGAGCAGTACGTC. Translating it yields CAISEGSPYEQYV. The rearrangement links TRBV10-3 to TRBJ2-7; D possibly matches TRBD1 or TRBD2 (5 bases each). The V and J ends lost 9 bases and 2 bases respectively, with 14 bases between them. Per the germline V gene, CDR1 is ENHRY and CDR2 is SYGVKD. The CDR3 length is 13 residues.

This chain connects TRBV20-1 to TRBJ2-5; 13 nucleotides align to TRBD2. The CDR3 has 17 amino acids. The ends lost 1 base at V and 5 bases at J; junction bases unmatched: 10. CDR1 is DFQATT, CDR2 SNEGSKA, per germline (reference sequence). For the CDR3, the DNA is TGCAGTGCTAGAGTGCCCCAACTAGCGGGGGGGCAGGAGACCCAGTACTTC. Translated: CSARVPQLAGGQETQYF.

This clonotype was seen ten or more times. This chain joins TRBV15 and TRBJ1-1; D ambiguous. The germline V and J ends were trimmed by 1 base and 7 bases, with 22 bases remaining between them. Germline-derived CDR1 and CDR2 are LNHNV and YYDKDF (reference sequence). The CDR3 extends over 17 amino acids. The CDR3 is CATSRASTPQVSVEAFF. The CDR3 bases are TGTGCCACCAGCAGAGCGAGCACCCCGCAGGTCTCCGTTGAAGCTTTCTTT. Full variable domain (rest looked up from reference TRBV15 and TRBJ1-1): DAMVIQNPRYQVTQFGKPVTLSCSQTLNHNVMYWYQQKSSQAPKLLFHYYDKDFNNEADTPDNFQSRRPNTSFCFLDIRSPGLGDTAMYLCATSRASTPQVSVEAFFGQGTRLTVV.

This clonotype has just one count. This chain's CDR3 is CAISFDRVGTDTQYF. CDR3 sequence (DNA): TGTGCCATCTCCTTCGACAGGGTAGGCACAGATACGCAGTATTTT. The chain recombines TRBV6-1 with TRBJ2-3; 7 bases align to TRBD1. There are 15 residues in the CDR3. The germline gives CDR1 MNHNS, CDR2 SASEGT. Losses at the gene ends were 10 bases for V and 1 base for J; bases not matched to a gene: 11.

The chain couples TRBV7-9 to TRBJ2-3, with D uncertain. CDR1 and CDR2 (germline): SEHNR, FQNEAQ (reference sequence). V lost 2 bases and J lost 0, with 12 bases in between. The CDR3 contains 16 residues. The CDR3 region is CASSLFRSSSTDTQYF. The CDR3 DNA reads as TGTGCCAGCAGCTTATTCCGGAGCTCAAGCACAGATACGCAGTATTTT.

This clonotype came up a few times. The CDR3 region is CASSFLIGTGDYEQYF. CDR3 DNA: TGTGCCAGCAGTTTCCTCATCGGGACAGGGGACTACGAGCAGTACTTC. The rearrangement joins TRBV12-3 or TRBV12-4 to TRBJ2-7, with 10 bases identical to TRBD1. Trimming at V came to 3 bases and at J to 3 bases, leaving 8 bases not matched to a gene. CDR3 length equals 16 residues.